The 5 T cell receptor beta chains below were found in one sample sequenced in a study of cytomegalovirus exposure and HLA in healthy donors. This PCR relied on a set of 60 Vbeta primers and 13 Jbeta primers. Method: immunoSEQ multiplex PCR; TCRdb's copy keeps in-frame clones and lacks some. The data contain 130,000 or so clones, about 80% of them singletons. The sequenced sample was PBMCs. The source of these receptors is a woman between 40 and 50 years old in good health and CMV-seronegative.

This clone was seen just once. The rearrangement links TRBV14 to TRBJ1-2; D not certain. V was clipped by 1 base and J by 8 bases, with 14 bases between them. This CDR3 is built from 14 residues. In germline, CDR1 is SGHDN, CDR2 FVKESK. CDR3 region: CASSQVSGGRGYTF. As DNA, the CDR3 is TGTGCCAGCAGCCAAGTATCCGGAGGTCGGGGCTACACCTTC.

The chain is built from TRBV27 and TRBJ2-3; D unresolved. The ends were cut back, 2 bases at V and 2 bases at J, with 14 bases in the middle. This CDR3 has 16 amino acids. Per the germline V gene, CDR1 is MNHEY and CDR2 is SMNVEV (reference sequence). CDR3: CASSLVAAVDTDTQYF. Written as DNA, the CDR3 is TGTGCCAGCAGTTTAGTGGCTGCCGTCGACACAGATACGCAGTATTTT.

The CDR3 loop is CASSFYGTYEQYF. CDR3 nucleotides: TGTGCCAGCAGCTTTTACGGTACCTACGAGCAGTACTTC. J is TRBJ2-7 and V is TRBV5-5; D uncertain. Trimming cost V 2 bases and J 2 bases, with 8 bases left between them. In germline, CDR1 is SGHKS, CDR2 YYEKEE (reference sequence). This CDR3 spans 13 amino acids.

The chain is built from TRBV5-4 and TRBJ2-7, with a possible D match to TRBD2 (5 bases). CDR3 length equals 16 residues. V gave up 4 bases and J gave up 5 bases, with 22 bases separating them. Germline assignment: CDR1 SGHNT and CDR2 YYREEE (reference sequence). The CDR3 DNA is TGTGCCAGCAGCCGTTCACTGGTCGGAGGATTCGACGAGCAGTACTTC. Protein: CASSRSLVGGFDEQYF. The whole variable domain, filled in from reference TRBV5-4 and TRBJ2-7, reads ETGVTQSPTHLIKTRGQQVTLRCSSQSGHNTVSWYQQALGQGPQFIFQYYREEENGRGNFPPRFSGLQFPNYSSELNVNALELDDSALYLCASSRSLVGGFDEQYFGPGTRLTVT.

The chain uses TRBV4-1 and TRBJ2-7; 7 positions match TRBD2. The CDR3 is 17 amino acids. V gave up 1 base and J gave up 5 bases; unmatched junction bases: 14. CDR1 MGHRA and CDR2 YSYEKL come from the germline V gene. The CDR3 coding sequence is TGCGCCAGCAGCCAAGGAATCGGGAGGCCCCAAACGGACGAGCAGTACTTC. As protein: CASSQGIGRPQTDEQYF.